The source of this TCR beta chain is a study of blood T cell repertoires in COVID-19 (dated by TCRdb to about 2020). About the full investigation: Samples covering the acute and convalescent phases of COVID-19 were provided by collaborators in the United States, Italy and Spain. The material from the prospective study consisted of cDNA or gDNA derived from T cells, B-cell-depleted T cells, or PBMCs. Deeply sampled blood TCRbeta repertoires from subjects exposed to, actively infected with, or recovered from COVID-19 were included in the dataset. The repertoires were released in a freely available public database intended as a resource for research on the immune response to SARS-CoV-2. Samples came from the ongoing ImmuneRACE study (first 160 participants) plus 1,254 subjects from 6 global collaborators. A de-identified subject ID, COVID-19 status, age in years and sex were almost always included in the sample metadata. Where available, HLA class I and class II types were taken from metadata supplied by the sample provider and were not determined by assay-based typing.

The collaborating institutions used their own protocols to collect whole blood in K2EDTA tubes. For TCRbeta analysis, collaborator samples were shipped as frozen whole blood, as isolated PBMCs, or as DNA extracted from either sample type. This clone was observed a single time. The antigen it binds to is not known. No much larger clone is present one base from it, and per-base qualities are unavailable. Broader findings and caveats from the paper: The amount of clinical and demographic metadata varied by source and participant and was provided uncurated.

TCRbeta CDR3 regions were amplified from genomic DNA using the immunoSEQ Assay, a bias-controlled multiplex PCR. For the original study's pipeline: The number of nucleated cells in each sample was estimated by amplification of reference gene primers within the assay. Sequence reads were collapsed and filtered to measure the absolute abundance of every unique TCRbeta CDR3 rearrangement. For each sample, productive Simpson clonality was calculated as the square root of Simpson's diversity index over productive rearrangements. Not all clones reach the TCRdb copy of this immuneACCESS table, which keeps in-frame sequences only. Checked studies attribute under half of the gap to unresolved V genes and leave the rest unexplained. The V and J calls and the clone size are those of that table, but D and trimming were determined from the DNA. This sample gives 150,000 to 200,000 clones in total; around 86% of them show up just once. 7% of the sample lies in the top ten.

The V end loses 6 bases and the J end loses 0 bases, and a stretch of 18 bases separates them. Based on the germline V gene (reference sequence), the CDR1 and CDR2 sequences are LNHDA and SQIVND. Reading from cysteine to phenylalanine, the CDR3 counts 17 amino acids. Only CDR3 DNA remains: 51 bases, in frame from the first base. The sequencing sample was made of peripheral blood. This receptor chain uses TRBV19 and TRBJ2-4; perhaps TRBD1 is the D gene, with 5 bases matching. This receptor was obtained from a woman of 80 years or more in a cohort sampled during active or convalescent COVID-19. The DNA sequence follows: TGTGCCAGTAGCCGCTCTCGGACAAGAGTAGCCAAAAACATTCAGTACTTC. Translated, this is CASSRSRTRVAKNIQYF.